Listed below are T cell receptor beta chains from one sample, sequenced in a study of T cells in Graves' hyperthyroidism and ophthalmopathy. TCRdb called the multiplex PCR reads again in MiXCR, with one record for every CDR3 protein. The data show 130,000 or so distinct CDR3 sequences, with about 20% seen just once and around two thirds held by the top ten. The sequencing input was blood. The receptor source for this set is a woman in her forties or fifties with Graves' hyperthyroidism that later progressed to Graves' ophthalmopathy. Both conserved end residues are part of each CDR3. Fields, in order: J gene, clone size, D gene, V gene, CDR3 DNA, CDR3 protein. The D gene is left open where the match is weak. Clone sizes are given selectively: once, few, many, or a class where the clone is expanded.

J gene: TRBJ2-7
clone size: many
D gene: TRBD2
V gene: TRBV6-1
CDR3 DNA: TGTGCCAGCAGTGACCTAGCGGGAGGGCCCAAGCAGTACTTC
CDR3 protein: CASSDLAGGPKQYF

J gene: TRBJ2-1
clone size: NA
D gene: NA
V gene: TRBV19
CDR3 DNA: TGTGCCAGTAGTATAGGAGGCCGGAGCTCTAACTACAATGAGCAGTTCTTC
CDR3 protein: CASSIGGRSSNYNEQFF

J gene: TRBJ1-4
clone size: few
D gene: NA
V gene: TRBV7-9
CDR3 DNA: TGTGCCAGCAGCTTAGCGACGGACCGTAATGAAAAACTGTTTTTT
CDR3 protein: CASSLATDRNEKLFF

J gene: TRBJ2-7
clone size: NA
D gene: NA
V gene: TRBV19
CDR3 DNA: TGTGCCAGTAGTTCATTCGGCCCGCCCTACGAGCAGTACTTC
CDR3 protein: CASSSFGPPYEQYF

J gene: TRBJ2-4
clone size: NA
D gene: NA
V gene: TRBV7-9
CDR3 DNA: TGTGCCAGCAGCCCTCAGGAAATTCAGTACTTC
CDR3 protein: CASSPQEIQYF

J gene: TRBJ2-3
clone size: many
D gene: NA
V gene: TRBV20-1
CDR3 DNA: TGCAGTGCTAGAGATACGGAGTCTAGCACAGATACGCAGTATTTT
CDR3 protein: CSARDTESSTDTQYF

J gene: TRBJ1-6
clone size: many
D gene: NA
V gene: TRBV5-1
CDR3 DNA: TGCGCCAGCAGCCCTAACGGACAGCCAAATTCACCCCTCCACTTT
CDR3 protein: CASSPNGQPNSPLHF

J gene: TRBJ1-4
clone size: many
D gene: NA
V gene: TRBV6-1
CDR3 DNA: TGTGCCAGCAGTCTCCAGGGGATTGATGAAAAACTGTTTTTT
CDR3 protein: CASSLQGIDEKLFF

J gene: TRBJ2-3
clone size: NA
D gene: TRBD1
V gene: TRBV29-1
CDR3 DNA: TGCAGCAGCGGACAGGGTAGCACAGATACGCAGTATTTT
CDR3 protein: CSSGQGSTDTQYF

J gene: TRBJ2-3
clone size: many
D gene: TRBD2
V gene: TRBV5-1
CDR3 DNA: TGCGCCAGCAGCTTGGGAGGTAGCGGGCATACTACAGATACGCAGTATTTT
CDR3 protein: CASSLGGSGHTTDTQYF

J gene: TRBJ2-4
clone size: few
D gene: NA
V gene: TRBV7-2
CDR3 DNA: TGTGCCAGCAGCCAGAGCCAGGGGAACAACATTCAGTACTTC
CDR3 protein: CASSQSQGNNIQYF

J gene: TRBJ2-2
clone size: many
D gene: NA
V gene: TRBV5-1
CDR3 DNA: TGCGCCAGCAGCGAGAATACTAGACGCAGAGGGGAGCTGTTTTTT
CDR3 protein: CASSENTRRRGELFF

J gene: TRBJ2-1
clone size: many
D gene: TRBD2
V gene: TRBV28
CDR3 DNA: TGTGCCAGCAGCAAACTAGCGGATTACTACAATGAGCAGTTCTTC
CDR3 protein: CASSKLADYYNEQFF

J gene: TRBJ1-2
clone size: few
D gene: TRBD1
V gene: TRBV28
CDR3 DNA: TGTGCCAGCAAGACGGGACAGGGTTTCGGCTACACCTTC
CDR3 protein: CASKTGQGFGYTF

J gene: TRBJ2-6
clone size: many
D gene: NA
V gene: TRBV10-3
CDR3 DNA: TGTGCCATCAGTGAAGAGGGAACCGGGGCCAACGTCCTGACTTTC
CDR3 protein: CAISEEGTGANVLTF

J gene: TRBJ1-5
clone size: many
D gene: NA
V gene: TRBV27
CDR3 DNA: TGTGCCAGCAGGGAGAGATTTAGCAATCAGCCCCAGCATTTT
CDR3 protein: CASRERFSNQPQHF

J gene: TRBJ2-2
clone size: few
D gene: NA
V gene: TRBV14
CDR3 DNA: TGTGCCAGCAGCCAAATTGCGTTCGGGGAGCTGTTTTTT
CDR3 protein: CASSQIAFGELFF

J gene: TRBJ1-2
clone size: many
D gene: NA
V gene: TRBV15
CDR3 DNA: TGTGCCACCAGCAGTTCTCCGACAGACTCTAACTATGGCTACACCTTC
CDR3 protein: CATSSSPTDSNYGYTF

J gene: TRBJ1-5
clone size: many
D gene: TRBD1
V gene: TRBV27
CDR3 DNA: TGTGCCAGCAGATCAGGGGGGGGGGCCCAGCATTTT
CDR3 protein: CASRSGGGAQHF

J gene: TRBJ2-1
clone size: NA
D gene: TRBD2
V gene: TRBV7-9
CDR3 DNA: TGTGCCAGCAGCTTAGGGAGGCTAGCGGGAGCCCCCGAGCAGTTCTTC
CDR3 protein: CASSLGRLAGAPEQFF

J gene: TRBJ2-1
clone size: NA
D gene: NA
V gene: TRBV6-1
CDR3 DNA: TGTGCCAGCAGTGAAGTTTTGGTTGGGCCTCGCAATGAGCAGTTCTTC
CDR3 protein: CASSEVLVGPRNEQFF

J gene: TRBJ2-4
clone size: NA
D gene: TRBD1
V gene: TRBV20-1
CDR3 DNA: TGCAGTGCTAGGGACAGGCGTTTCGGTACCGCCAAAAACATTCAGTACTTC
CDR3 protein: CSARDRRFGTAKNIQYF

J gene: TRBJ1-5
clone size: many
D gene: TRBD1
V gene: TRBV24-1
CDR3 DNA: TGTGCCACCAGCCGGACAGGGATCAATCAGCCCCAGCATTTT
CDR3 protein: CATSRTGINQPQHF

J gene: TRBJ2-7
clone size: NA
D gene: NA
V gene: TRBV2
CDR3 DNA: TGTGCCAGCAGTGTACTAGCCTACTCCTACGAGCAGTACTTC
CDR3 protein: CASSVLAYSYEQYF

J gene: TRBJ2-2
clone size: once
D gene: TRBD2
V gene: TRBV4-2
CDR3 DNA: TGTGCCAGCAGCCATAAAGGGACTAGCAAAGACACCGGGGAGCTGTTTTTT
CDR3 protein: CASSHKGTSKDTGELFF

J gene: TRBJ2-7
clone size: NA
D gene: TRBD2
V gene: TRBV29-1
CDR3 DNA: TGCAGCGTTGAAGGAGGTGGGAGGGGGCAGTACTTC
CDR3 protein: CSVEGGGRGQYF

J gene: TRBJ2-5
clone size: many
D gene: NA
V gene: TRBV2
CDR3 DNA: TGTGCCAGCAGTGATCGTGAGGCCGCAAAGAGGACCCAGTACTTC
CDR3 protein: CASSDREAAKRTQYF

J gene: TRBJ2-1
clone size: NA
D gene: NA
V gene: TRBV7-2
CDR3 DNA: TGTGCCAGCAGCTTAGTGTCGACTGGCAATGAGCAGTTCTTC
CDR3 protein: CASSLVSTGNEQFF

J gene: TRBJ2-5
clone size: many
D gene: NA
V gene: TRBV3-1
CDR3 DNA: TGTGCCAGCAGCCAATCAGGGAATGTCGAGACCCAGTACTTC
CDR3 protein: CASSQSGNVETQYF

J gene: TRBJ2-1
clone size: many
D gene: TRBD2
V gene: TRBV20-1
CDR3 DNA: TGCAGTGCAGCTAGCGGTTGGGAGCAGTTCTTC
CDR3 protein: CSAASGWEQFF

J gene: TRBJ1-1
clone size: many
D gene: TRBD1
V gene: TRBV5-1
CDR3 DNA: TGCGCCAGCAGCTTTGGACAGGGAGGGTTGAACACTGAAGCTTTCTTT
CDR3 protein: CASSFGQGGLNTEAFF

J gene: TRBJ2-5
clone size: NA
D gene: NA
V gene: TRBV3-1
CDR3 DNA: TGTGCCAGCAGCCAAGGGGACCCCGGGGAGACCCAGTACTTC
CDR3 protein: CASSQGDPGETQYF

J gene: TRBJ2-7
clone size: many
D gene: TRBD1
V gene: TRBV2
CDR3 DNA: TGTGCCAGCAGTGGGACAGGGAACCCTTACGAGCAGTACTTC
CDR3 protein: CASSGTGNPYEQYF

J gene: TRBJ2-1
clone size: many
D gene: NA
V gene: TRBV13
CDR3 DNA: TGTGCCAGCACCGACTCCTATGAGCAGTTCTTC
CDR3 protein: CASTDSYEQFF

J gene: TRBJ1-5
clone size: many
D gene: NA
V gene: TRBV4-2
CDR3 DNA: TGTGCCAGCAGCCAAGACCAAAGCAATCAGCCCCAGCATTTT
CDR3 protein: CASSQDQSNQPQHF

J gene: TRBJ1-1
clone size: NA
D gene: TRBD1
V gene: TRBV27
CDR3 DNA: TGTGCCAGCAGTAAGAGGACAGGGAGTGGGACTGAAGCTTTCTTT
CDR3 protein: CASSKRTGSGTEAFF

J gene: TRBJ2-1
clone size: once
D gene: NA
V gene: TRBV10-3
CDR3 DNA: TGTGCCATCAGTGTCGAGGCTTCTAATGAGCAGTTCTTC
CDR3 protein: CAISVEASNEQFF

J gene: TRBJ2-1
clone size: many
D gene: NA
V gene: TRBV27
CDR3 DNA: TGTGCCAGCAGTGGACGACAGAGCCGTGAGCAGTTCTTC
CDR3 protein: CASSGRQSREQFF

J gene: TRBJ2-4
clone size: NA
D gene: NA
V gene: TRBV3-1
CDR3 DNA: TGTGCCAGCAGCCCCGATGGGGGACGAGGGGCCAAAAACATTCAGTACTTC
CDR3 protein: CASSPDGGRGAKNIQYF

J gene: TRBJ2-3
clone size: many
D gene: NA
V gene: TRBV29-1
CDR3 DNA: TGCAGCGTTAGCCAGGGGATAAATACGCAGTATTTT
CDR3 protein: CSVSQGINTQYF

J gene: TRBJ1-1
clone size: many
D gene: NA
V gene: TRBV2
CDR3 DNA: TGTGCCAGCAGAAGGAGTGAAGCTTTCTTT
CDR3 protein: CASRRSEAFF

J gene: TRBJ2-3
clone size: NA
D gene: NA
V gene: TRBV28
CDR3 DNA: TGTGCCAGCACCTCCCGAGAAGGTCGGGACACACCGGCAGATACGCAGTATTTT
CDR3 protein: CASTSREGRDTPADTQYF

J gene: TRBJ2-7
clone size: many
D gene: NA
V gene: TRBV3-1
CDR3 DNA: TGTGCCAGCAGCTGGGGCAGGGGCTCCTACGAGCAGTACTTC
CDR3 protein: CASSWGRGSYEQYF

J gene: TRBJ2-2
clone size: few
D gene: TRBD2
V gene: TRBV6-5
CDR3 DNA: TGTGCCAGCAGTTACGCTCGAGTGCTGACTAGCGGGGCCACGAACACCGGGGAGCTGTTTTTT
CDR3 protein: CASSYARVLTSGATNTGELFF

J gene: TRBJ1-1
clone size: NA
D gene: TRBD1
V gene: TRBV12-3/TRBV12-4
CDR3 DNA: TGTGCCAGCAGTTTTCAGGGGGTAAGGACTGAAGCTTTCTTT
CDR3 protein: CASSFQGVRTEAFF

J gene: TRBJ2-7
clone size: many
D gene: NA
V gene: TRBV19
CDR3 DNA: TGTGCCAGTAGTATCTGGAGGGGCTCCTACGAGCAGTACTTC
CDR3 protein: CASSIWRGSYEQYF

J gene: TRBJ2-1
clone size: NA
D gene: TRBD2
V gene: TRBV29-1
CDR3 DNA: TGCAGCTTCACGGGACTAGCGGGTCGTAATGAGCAGTTCTTC
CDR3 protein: CSFTGLAGRNEQFF

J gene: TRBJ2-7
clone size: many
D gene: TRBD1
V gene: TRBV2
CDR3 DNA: TGTGCCAGCAGGATCGGACAGGCCACCTACGAGCAGTACTTC
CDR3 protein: CASRIGQATYEQYF

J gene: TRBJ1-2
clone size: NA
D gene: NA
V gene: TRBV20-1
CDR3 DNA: TGCAGTGCTAGTATGCAGGGAAATTATGGCTACACCTTC
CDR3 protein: CSASMQGNYGYTF

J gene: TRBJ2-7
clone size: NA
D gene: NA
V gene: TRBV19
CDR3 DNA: TGTGCCAGTAGTATACCCCCCAAGGACGAGCAGTACTTC
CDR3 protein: CASSIPPKDEQYF

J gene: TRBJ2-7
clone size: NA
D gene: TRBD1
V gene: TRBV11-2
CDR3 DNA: TGTGCCAGCAGAACCGGGACAGGGGGCCCCGAGCAGTACTTC
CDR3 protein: CASRTGTGGPEQYF

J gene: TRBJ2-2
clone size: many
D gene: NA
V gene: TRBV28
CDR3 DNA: TGTGCCAGCAGTTTGAGGTTGTGGACTGGGAACACCGGGGAGCTGTTTTTT
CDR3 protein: CASSLRLWTGNTGELFF